A single sample is the source of the 29 T cell receptor beta chains below, sequenced in a study of somatic mutations in cytotoxic T cells in rheumatoid arthritis. This table comes from immunoSEQ multiplex PCR, and its TCRdb copy is limited to in-frame clones, with some not included. The sample carries about 25,000 clones, nearly 75% recorded once. The sequencing input was CD8+ T cells sorted from blood. These receptors were collected from a woman aged 18-35 years in good health.

This clone was picked up a small number of times. The chain recombines TRBV11-2 with TRBJ2-7; weak D call: TRBD1 (5 bases). Germline V gene sequence: CDR1 SGHAT, CDR2 FQNNGV. Trimming removed 4 bases from V and 2 bases from J, with 12 bases in between. This CDR3 comprises 14 residues. CDR3 nucleotide sequence: TGTGCCAGCAGCTCCCCTCCCAGGGCCTACGAGCAGTACGTC. As protein: CASSSPPRAYEQYV.

The V gene is TRBV5-1, the J gene TRBJ2-7; 8 bases align to TRBD1. Trimming removed 2 bases from V and 0 bases from J; junction bases left unmatched: 4. CDR1 is SGHRS, CDR2 YFSETQ, per germline. The CDR3 sequence is 15 residues long. The CDR3 DNA is TGCGCCAGCAGCTTCCAGGGGGCGGGCTCCTACGAGCAGTACTTC. Protein: CASSFQGAGSYEQYF.

This chain joins TRBV15 and TRBJ2-7; TRBD2 matches 10 bases. Losses at the gene ends were 0 bases for V and 2 bases for J; bases not matched to a gene: 4. Germline assignment: CDR1 LNHNV and CDR2 YYDKDF (reference sequence). The CDR3 has 16 amino acids. The CDR3 DNA follows: TGTGCCACCAGCAGAGATAGGACTAGCGGAGCCTACGAGCAGTACTTC. It translates to CATSRDRTSGAYEQYF.

The V gene is TRBV7-9, the J gene TRBJ1-2, with a weak D call TRBD1 (5 bases). Trimming removed 2 bases from V and 8 bases from J, with 15 bases in between. There are 14 residues in the CDR3. The germline V gene has CDR1 SEHNR and CDR2 FQNEAQ (reference sequence). The CDR3 spells CASSLLLGENGYTF. The CDR3 DNA is TGTGCCAGCAGCTTACTATTAGGGGAGAACGGCTACACCTTC.

The gene calls are TRBV27 and TRBJ2-1; 13 bases are shared with TRBD2. The CDR3 sequence is 16 residues long. The germline gives CDR1 MNHEY, CDR2 SMNVEV (reference sequence). The V segment lost 3 bases and the J segment 10 bases; nucleotides outside the gene matches: 9. The CDR3 spells CASSFSLAGGPGEQFF. CDR3 coding DNA: TGTGCCAGCAGTTTCTCACTAGCGGGAGGGCCAGGCGAGCAGTTCTTC.

This clone appeared a few times. The chain recombines TRBV11-3 with TRBJ1-1; D not certain. Germline assignment: CDR1 SGHNT and CDR2 YENEEA. This CDR3 has 13 amino acids. The V end lost 1 base, the J end lost 1 base, and 4 bases lay between the germline ends. The CDR3 nucleotides are TGTGCCAGCAGCTTAGGAGGGAACACTGAAGCTTTCTTT. Protein sequence: CASSLGGNTEAFF.

The CDR3 here is CSVCNLPSTGGLGYEQYF. The CDR3 DNA is TGCAGCGTTTGTAACCTTCCCAGCACCGGGGGCCTCGGCTACGAGCAGTACTTC. The rearrangement links TRBV29-1 to TRBJ2-7, with D perhaps being TRBD1 or TRBD2 (6 bases each). Trimming removed 5 bases from V and 3 bases from J, with 29 bases in between. CDR1 and CDR2 (germline): SQVTM, ANQGSEA. The CDR3 is 18 amino acids.

The chain joins TRBV28 to TRBJ2-7; 9 bases agree with TRBD1. This CDR3 comprises 17 residues. Trimming removed 2 bases from V and 1 base from J; junction bases left unmatched: 9. Germline V CDR1 and CDR2: MDHEN, SYDVKM. CDR3: CASSLIFRGQGSYEQYF. CDR3 sequence (DNA): TGTGCCAGCAGTTTAATATTCAGGGGACAGGGATCCTACGAGCAGTACTTC. The full variable domain, in which reference TRBV28 and TRBJ2-7 provide the parts outside the CDR3, is DVKVTQSSRYLVKRTGEKVFLECVQDMDHENMFWYRQDPGLGLRLIYFSYDVKMKEKGDIPEGYSVSREKKERFSLILESASTNQTSMYLCASSLIFRGQGSYEQYFGPGTRLTVT.

This clone was detected a few times. The J gene is TRBJ2-7, the V gene TRBV5-6, with D perhaps given as TRBD1 or TRBD2 (5 bases each). The CDR3 length is 13 residues. V was pared by 0 bases and J by 6 bases, with 10 bases between. The germline V gene encodes CDR1 SGHDT and CDR2 YYEEEE. This CDR3 reads CASSLGGYGEQYF. CDR3 nucleotides: TGTGCCAGCAGCTTGGGGGGGTATGGCGAGCAGTACTTC.

This chain uses TRBV6-5 with TRBJ2-1, with TRBD2 matching over 9 bases. CDR1 and CDR2 from the germline V gene are MNHEY and SVGAGI. The CDR3 is 14 residues long. J lost 12 bases, V lost 3 bases, and 9 bases had no gene match. Here the CDR3 DNA reads TGTGCCAGCAGTTATAGCGGGGGTATGACGGGGCAGTTCTTC. Protein product: CASSYSGGMTGQFF.

This clone occurred a few times. The CDR3 protein is CAWRYRNTGELFF. The CDR3 region has the DNA TGTGCCTGGAGGTACAGAAACACCGGGGAGCTGTTTTTT. This chain joins TRBV30 and TRBJ2-2; D unclear. This CDR3 is built from 13 residues. CDR1 is GTSNPN, CDR2 SVGIG, per germline (reference sequence). The V gene lost 3 bases and the J gene lost 2 bases, with 7 bases spanning the gap.

This chain joins TRBV4-1 and TRBJ1-3, with 7 bases lining up with TRBD1. V lost 5 bases to trimming and J lost 1 base; unmatched junction nucleotides: 2. The CDR3 covers 14 residues. Germline assignment: CDR1 MGHRA and CDR2 YSYEKL. The CDR3, as DNA: TGCGCCAGCAGCTGGGGACAGTCTGGAAACACCATATATTTT. As protein: CASSWGQSGNTIYF.

This clone came up a few times. V is TRBV30 and J is TRBJ2-1; D is unresolved. Trimming cost V 0 bases and J 7 bases, with 7 bases left between them. Looked up from germline, CDR1 is GTSNPN and CDR2 is SVGIG (reference sequence). The CDR3 length is 12 residues. This chain's CDR3 is CAWSVKPNEQFF. The CDR3 DNA is TGTGCCTGGAGTGTAAAGCCAAATGAGCAGTTCTTC.

This clone is a singleton in its sample. This chain uses TRBV27 with TRBJ2-1; 9 bases map to TRBD2. CDR1 and CDR2 from the germline V gene are MNHEY and SMNVEV (reference sequence). The CDR3 has 14 residues. The junction had 11 bases not matched to a gene; V was cut back by 11 bases and J by 6 bases. The CDR3 protein is CAAGRGGGANEQFF. The CDR3 DNA is TGTGCCGCGGGCAGGGGCGGGGGGGCCAATGAGCAGTTCTTC.

The chain is built from TRBV4-1 and TRBJ2-1; D tentatively fits TRBD1 or TRBD2 (5 bases each). The CDR3 covers 14 residues. Germline V lookup: CDR1 MGHRA, CDR2 YSYEKL. Trimming shortened V by 4 bases and J by 4 bases, and 11 bases separated the two germline ends. The CDR3 sequence is CASSPGTVYNEQFF. CDR3 bases: TGCGCCAGCAGCCCGGGGACCGTATACAATGAGCAGTTCTTC.

This rearrangement joins TRBV7-6 to TRBJ1-1; D is possibly TRBD1 (6 bases). This CDR3 has 14 residues. CDR1 and CDR2 from the germline V gene are SGHVS and FNYEAQ. Trimming took 5 bases from V and 5 from J, leaving 15 bases between them. This CDR3 is CASSEGGVRTEAFF. The CDR3 nucleotides read TGTGCCAGCAGCGAGGGGGGGGTGCGGACTGAAGCTTTCTTT.

This clone was detected only a few times. This chain links TRBV4-1 with TRBJ2-7; maybe TRBD2 (6 bases). The CDR3 contains 14 residues. The germline V and J ends were trimmed by 1 base and 3 bases, with 10 bases remaining between them. Germline V gives CDR1 MGHRA, CDR2 YSYEKL. CDR3 bases: TGCGCCAGCAGCCAAGCGGGAGCGATCTACGAGCAGTACTTC. The encoded protein is CASSQAGAIYEQYF.

This chain connects TRBV29-1 to TRBJ2-2; D is unclear. The germline V gene has CDR1 SQVTM and CDR2 ANQGSEA. Between the trimmed V and J ends, which lost 3 bases and 6 bases, there was a span of 8 bases. This CDR3 is 12 amino acids long. The CDR3 coding sequence is TGCAGCGTTGAGTTCACAGCCGGGGAGCTGTTTTTT. Protein: CSVEFTAGELFF.

This clone came up a few times. The DNA of the CDR3 is TGTGCCAGCAGCCTCTCGGACTCCAAGGGGCAGTACTTC. It is translated as CASSLSDSKGQYF. The chain combines TRBV9 with TRBJ2-7, with D tentatively TRBD2 (5 bases). Looked up from germline, CDR1 is SGDLS and CDR2 is YYNGEE. Trimming removed 4 bases at V and 9 bases at J, with 17 bases between. The CDR3 is 13 residues long.

This chain connects TRBV11-2 to TRBJ1-1; the D gene is possibly TRBD1 (6 bases). The CDR3 runs to 15 residues. The V gene lost 8 bases and the J gene lost 2 bases, with 18 bases spanning the gap. Germline CDR1 and CDR2: SGHAT and FQNNGV. CDR3 coding DNA: TGTGCCAGCGCATATCAGGGGTTTAGTAACACTGAAGCTTTCTTT. Translation: CASAYQGFSNTEAFF.

The chain recombines TRBV5-4 with TRBJ2-1; D perhaps matches TRBD1 (5 bases). V lost 4 bases to trimming and J lost 1 base, with 12 bases between them. The CDR3 covers 15 residues. Per germline, CDR1 SGHNT and CDR2 YYREEE (reference sequence). CDR3 nucleotides: TGTGCCAGCAGCCCTACAGGTGGGTCCTACAATGAGCAGTTCTTC. This sequence encodes CASSPTGGSYNEQFF.

The table lists this clone with a few counts. This chain uses TRBV11-2 with TRBJ1-2; TRBD1 is a possible D gene (6 bases). V gave up 1 base and J gave up 3 bases, with 9 bases separating them. This CDR3 is built from 14 residues. Germline values: CDR1 SGHAT, CDR2 FQNNGV. The CDR3 DNA follows: TGTGCCAGCAGCTTAGTCGGGGGCCACTATGGCTACACCTTC. Translation gives CASSLVGGHYGYTF.

This clone was recorded a few times. J is TRBJ1-2 and V is TRBV27; TRBD1 agrees at 7 bases. Germline CDR1 is MNHEY and CDR2 is SMNVEV (reference sequence). The CDR3 sequence is 15 residues long. V was clipped by 2 bases and J by 2 bases; unmatched bases: 5. This CDR3 is CASSLESTGNYGYTF. The CDR3 DNA reads TGTGCCAGCAGTTTAGAGTCGACAGGGAACTATGGCTACACCTTC.

The gene calls are TRBV25-1 and TRBJ1-2; D gene unclear. CDR1 is MGHDK and CDR2 is SYGVNS in the germline V gene. Trimming took 6 bases from V and 3 from J, leaving 14 bases between them. There are 14 residues in the CDR3. CDR3 DNA sequence: TGTGCCAGCAGCCGACTCGGGATCGACTATGGCTACACCTTC. Translated, it gives CASSRLGIDYGYTF.

This clone occurred a few times. V gene TRBV7-9 combines with J gene TRBJ1-1; 9 nucleotides align to TRBD1. CDR3 size: 14 residues. The ends lost 1 base at V and 7 bases at J; junction bases unmatched: 4. From germline, CDR1 is SEHNR and CDR2 FQNEAQ (reference sequence). The CDR3 DNA reads as TGTGCCAGCAGCTTAGAGGCGACAGGGGGTGAAGCTTTCTTT. Encoded protein: CASSLEATGGEAFF.

This chain joins TRBV15 and TRBJ2-2, with D hard to call. Germline CDR1 LNHNV, CDR2 YYDKDF (reference sequence). Trimming shortened V by 7 bases and J by 8 bases, and 23 bases separated the two germline ends. CDR3 length: 16 amino acids. The CDR3 DNA reads TGTGCCACCACCATTAACCGAGACCCCCTTTGGGGGGAGCTGTTTTTT. Residues: CATTINRDPLWGELFF.

The V gene is TRBV5-4, the J gene TRBJ2-3; no firm D call. Trimming removed 4 bases at V and 7 bases at J, with 10 bases between. The CDR3 has 12 residues. CDR1 is SGHNT and CDR2 is YYREEE in the germline V gene (reference sequence). CDR3 in DNA: TGTGCCAGCAGCGACCCGGGCAATACGCAGTATTTT. It is translated as CASSDPGNTQYF.

The chain combines TRBV5-6 with TRBJ1-1, with 8 bases aligning to TRBD1. The length of the CDR3 is 14 residues. CDR1 is SGHDT, CDR2 YYEEEE, per germline. The ends lost 5 bases at V and 2 bases at J; junction bases unmatched: 5. This CDR3 is CASRGGQANTEAFF. The CDR3 DNA sequence: TGTGCCAGCAGGGGGGGACAGGCAAACACTGAAGCTTTCTTT.

V is TRBV18 and J is TRBJ1-3, with TRBD1 identical over 8 bases. This CDR3 spans 15 amino acids. Trimming cost V 3 bases and J 8 bases; bases outside gene matches: 9. CDR1 KGHSH and CDR2 LQKENI come from the germline V gene. The CDR3 spells CASSPSGQAGHTIYF. CDR3 DNA sequence: TGTGCCAGCTCACCGTCGGGACAGGCCGGCCACACCATATATTTT. Using reference TRBV18 and TRBJ1-3 for the parts outside the CDR3, the full variable domain is NAGVMQNPRHLVRRRGQEARLRCSPMKGHSHVYWYRQLPEEGLKFMVYLQKENIIDESGMPKERFSAEFPKEGPSILRIQQVVRGDSAAYFCASSPSGQAGHTIYFGEGSWLTVV.